A single sample is the source of the 27 T cell receptor beta chains below, sequenced in a study of shared clonotypes between healthy human individuals. Profiling relied on immunoSEQ multiplex PCR, and the TCRdb table lists in-frame clones only, not all of them. The sample contains roughly 2,500,000 clones, 80% to 95% of which appear only once. The sequenced material came from naive CD4+ T cells from PBMCs. Described subset: CD45RA+ positively selected. These receptors all stem from a man aged 18-30 years in good health. Some clones in this sample may be carry-over from other donors' samples.

The V gene is TRBV28, the J gene TRBJ2-2; no reliable D call. The V end was cut by 1 base, the J end by 6 bases, with 9 bases between. The germline V gene encodes CDR1 MDHEN and CDR2 SYDVKM. CDR3 length: 14 amino acids. The CDR3 sequence is CASSLSVAAGELFF. The CDR3 DNA is TGTGCCAGCAGTTTATCGGTGGCGGCCGGGGAGCTGTTTTTT.

This chain links TRBV10-3 with TRBJ2-2, with 9 bases matching TRBD1. V lost 6 bases and J lost 6; bases outside the gene matches: 8. The CDR3 has 15 residues. Germline V gives CDR1 ENHRY, CDR2 SYGVKD. The CDR3 loop reads CAISLSTGGSGELFF. Written as DNA, the CDR3 is TGTGCCATCAGCCTCTCAACAGGGGGCTCCGGGGAGCTGTTTTTT.

The V call is TRBV11-1, the J call TRBJ1-4, with 7 bases identical to TRBD1. CDR1 and CDR2 from the germline V gene are SGHAT and FQDESV (reference sequence). CDR3 size: 15 residues. V dropped 5 bases and J dropped 6; count of bases not matched to a gene: 9. The CDR3 nucleotides are TGTGCCAGCAGCCGACGGGACAGCCAATATGAAAAACTGTTTTTT. Its translation is CASSRRDSQYEKLFF.

The count of this clone is one. This chain links TRBV7-8 with TRBJ2-2, with TRBD1 identical over 9 bases. Unmatched junction bases numbered 4, after V lost 6 bases and J lost 5 bases. Per germline, CDR1 SGHVS and CDR2 FQNEAQ. This CDR3 contains 14 residues. The CDR3, as DNA: TGTGCCAGCAGGGGGACAGGGACGACCGGGGAGCTGTTTTTT. It is translated as CASRGTGTTGELFF.

This sequence joins TRBV27 and TRBJ2-7, with D unresolved. The CDR3 has 11 amino acids. V was clipped by 9 bases and J by 2 bases, with 8 bases between them. Germline lookup yields CDR1 MNHEY and CDR2 SMNVEV (reference sequence). CDR3 protein: CARGQPYEQYF. The CDR3 nucleotides read TGTGCCAGAGGCCAGCCCTACGAGCAGTACTTC.

The chain links TRBV6-5 to TRBJ1-2; maybe TRBD1 (5 bases). The CDR3 sequence is 14 residues long. V was trimmed by 2 bases and J by 4 bases, leaving 11 bases between them. Per the germline V gene, CDR1 is MNHEY and CDR2 is SVGAGI. CDR3 region: CASSYIDRSYGYTF. CDR3 coding DNA: TGTGCCAGCAGTTACATCGACAGATCCTATGGCTACACCTTC.

The chain recombines TRBV28 with TRBJ2-7, with 8 bases matching TRBD2. CDR1 is MDHEN and CDR2 is SYDVKM in the germline V gene. The CDR3 is 17 amino acids. V trimming: 4 bases; J trimming: 6 bases; junction bases outside the gene matches: 17. This CDR3 is CASSSPFSGEGWFEQYF. In DNA, the CDR3 is TGTGCCAGCAGTTCCCCTTTTAGCGGGGAGGGGTGGTTCGAGCAGTACTTC.

The chain is built from TRBV6-6 and TRBJ2-7; 10 bases agree with TRBD1. Germline assignment: CDR1 MNHNY and CDR2 SVGAGI (reference sequence). Trimming removed 5 bases from V and 1 base from J; junction bases left unmatched: 8. The CDR3 sequence is 16 residues long. The CDR3 DNA reads as TGTGCCAGCAGTCCCTCTTGGGGACAGGGGTCCTACGAGCAGTACTTC. As protein: CASSPSWGQGSYEQYF.

This clone was seen only once. The chain links TRBV5-1 to TRBJ1-1; D possibly corresponds to TRBD1 (5 bases). Germline assignment: CDR1 SGHRS and CDR2 YFSETQ. The CDR3 consists of 14 residues. V dropped 0 bases and J dropped 4 bases, with 10 bases sitting between them. In DNA form, the CDR3 reads TGCGCCAGCAGCTTGGATGGGGGATCCACTGAAGCTTTCTTT. This sequence encodes CASSLDGGSTEAFF.

V and J are TRBV5-1 and TRBJ2-7; D is possibly TRBD2 (6 bases). Germline V gene sequence: CDR1 SGHRS, CDR2 YFSETQ. This CDR3 comprises 15 residues. Trimming removed 3 bases from V and 3 bases from J, with 16 bases in between. The CDR3 here is CASSSVSGSNYEQYF. CDR3 DNA sequence: TGCGCCAGCAGCTCAGTTAGCGGCTCCAACTACGAGCAGTACTTC. The full variable domain, with the rest looked up from reference TRBV5-1 and TRBJ2-7, is KAGVTQTPRYLIKTRGQQVTLSCSPISGHRSVSWYQQTPGQGLQFLFEYFSETQRNKGNFPGRFSGRQFSNSRSEMNVSTLELGDSALYLCASSSVSGSNYEQYFGPGTRLTVT.

Only a few counts were recorded for this clone. Other DNA sequences of this sample code for an identical CDR3. The chain uses TRBV5-1 and TRBJ1-5, with D unresolved. Germline V lookup: CDR1 SGHRS, CDR2 YFSETQ. This CDR3 is 15 amino acids long. Trimming stripped 0 bases from V and 2 bases from J, with 9 bases between. The CDR3 loop is CASSLEGGRNQPQHF. The CDR3 nucleotides are TGCGCCAGCAGCTTGGAGGGAGGGCGCAATCAGCCCCAGCATTTT.

This chain joins TRBV29-1 and TRBJ2-7; D may be TRBD1 (5 bases). The CDR3 spans 12 residues. Per germline, CDR1 SQVTM and CDR2 ANQGSEA. The V gene lost 4 bases and the J gene lost 2 bases, with 9 bases spanning the gap. The chain's CDR3 is CSVAVRAYEQYF. As DNA, the CDR3 is TGCAGCGTTGCTGTCAGGGCCTACGAGCAGTACTTC.

The table lists this clone with a count of one. The chain links TRBV27 to TRBJ2-1; 9 nucleotides align to TRBD2. The CDR3 has 14 amino acids. CDR1 MNHEY and CDR2 SMNVEV come from the germline V gene (reference sequence). V shed 6 bases, J shed 7 bases, and the junction held 7 bases outside the gene matches. CDR3 sequence: CASSEREVKNEQFF. In DNA, the CDR3 is TGTGCCAGCAGCGAGCGGGAGGTTAAAAATGAGCAGTTCTTC.

V and J are TRBV18 and TRBJ2-1, with 8 bases identical to TRBD2. The CDR3 sequence is 17 residues long. Germline loops: CDR1 KGHSH, CDR2 LQKENI. V lost 6 bases, J lost 8 bases, and 18 bases stayed unmatched. DNA for the CDR3: TGTGCCAGCTCGGAAAAGGAAAGCGGGAGTTTAGTGTATGAGCAGTTCTTC. Its protein product is CASSEKESGSLVYEQFF.

Only one count was recorded for this clone. The chain recombines TRBV19 with TRBJ2-1, with D maybe TRBD2 (5 bases). CDR3 length equals 14 residues. Trimming stripped 3 bases from V and 3 bases from J, with 9 bases between. CDR1 and CDR2 (germline): LNHDA, SQIVND (reference sequence). Here the CDR3 DNA reads TGTGCCAGTAGTATGGGCGACTACTACAATGAGCAGTTCTTC. It translates to CASSMGDYYNEQFF.

In nucleotides, the CDR3 is TGTGCCAGCAGCTACGACAGGGAAGTGGTCTACGAGCAGTACTTC. Residues: CASSYDREVVYEQYF. The V and J genes are TRBV7-9 and TRBJ2-7; 7 bases match TRBD1. Germline trimming cut 4 bases from V and 3 bases from J; bases unmatched to any gene: 9. Germline CDR1 and CDR2: SEHNR and FQNEAQ (reference sequence). CDR3 length: 15 residues.

The chain couples TRBV9 to TRBJ2-7; D assignment may be TRBD1 or TRBD2 (6 bases each). Per germline, CDR1 SGDLS and CDR2 YYNGEE. V lost 3 bases and J 3 bases, leaving 10 bases between the germline ends. The CDR3 runs 13 residues. The CDR3: CASSDGGGYEQYF. Written as DNA, the CDR3 is TGTGCCAGCAGCGACGGAGGGGGCTACGAGCAGTACTTC.

This clone showed up just once. The J gene is TRBJ2-1, the V gene TRBV28; 8 nucleotides agree with TRBD2. The V segment lost 11 bases and the J segment 8 bases; nucleotides outside the gene matches: 17. The germline gives CDR1 MDHEN, CDR2 SYDVKM. The CDR3 sequence is 15 residues long. CDR3 in DNA: TGTGCCGCCCTTCCGCCGGGGACTAGTAGCTATGAGCAGTTCTTC. Translating gives CAALPPGTSSYEQFF.

Details on this clone: Other DNA sequences in this sample translate to the same CDR3. The genes are TRBV28 and TRBJ2-2, with 8 bases lining up with TRBD2. V lost 3 bases and J lost 5; bases outside the gene matches: 5. CDR1 and CDR2 from the germline V gene are MDHEN and SYDVKM. The CDR3 runs to 15 residues. This CDR3 is CASSLRLAGTGELFF. CDR3 in DNA: TGTGCCAGCAGTTTGCGGCTAGCGGGTACCGGGGAGCTGTTTTTT.

The J gene is TRBJ2-3, the V gene TRBV2, with D possibly matching TRBD1 (8 bases). Germline V gives CDR1 SNHLY, CDR2 FYNNEI. This CDR3 region has 14 residues. Trimming removed 6 bases from V and 7 bases from J, with 17 bases in between. CDR3 coding DNA: TGTGCCAGCAGAGACCCACAGGGGGGGAATACGCAGTATTTT. Protein: CASRDPQGGNTQYF.

The V gene is TRBV5-1, the J gene TRBJ1-1; perhaps TRBD1 as D (5 bases). The V gene lost 8 bases and the J gene lost 2 bases, with 16 bases spanning the gap. Per the germline V gene, CDR1 is SGHRS and CDR2 is YFSETQ. The CDR3 has 14 amino acids. CDR3 DNA: TGCGCCAGTGGCCAGGGTTCAAGTAACACTGAAGCTTTCTTT. It translates to CASGQGSSNTEAFF.

The rearrangement joins TRBV20-1 to TRBJ1-1; D is perhaps TRBD1 (6 bases). Trimming took off 7 bases at V and 12 bases at J, with 9 bases between the two ends. The germline gives CDR1 DFQATT, CDR2 SNEGSKA (reference sequence). The CDR3 sequence is 8 residues long. The CDR3 region is CSVGGPFF. CDR3 bases: TGCAGTGTGGGGGGGCCTTTCTTT.

On this clone itself: One end of the junction does not line up with germline, which may come from a read error. The CDR3 is CASSIRGGTVGVF. The CDR3 DNA is TGTGCCAGTAGTATCCGGGGGGGGACCGTCGGGGTCTTT. The rearrangement joins TRBV19 to TRBJ1-1; D might be TRBD1 (5 bases). Germline V lookup: CDR1 LNHDA, CDR2 SQIVND (reference sequence). The CDR3 length is 13 residues.

This rearrangement joins TRBV28 to TRBJ2-7, with a weak D call TRBD2 (5 bases). The CDR3 is 12 amino acids. Trimming shortened V by 8 bases and J by 0 bases, and 8 bases separated the two germline ends. Per germline, CDR1 MDHEN and CDR2 SYDVKM. DNA of the CDR3: TGTGCCAGCCTCGGGAACTCCTACGAGCAGTACTTC. Residues: CASLGNSYEQYF.

This chain uses TRBV9 with TRBJ2-5, with D possibly matching TRBD1 (6 bases). The CDR3 loop spans 15 amino acids. Deletions cut 4 bases from V and 3 bases from J, with 16 bases between. CDR1 is SGDLS, CDR2 YYNGEE, per germline. The CDR3 DNA is TGTGCCAGCAGCCATGGGACAATGAGAGAAGAGACCCAGTACTTC. It encodes CASSHGTMREETQYF.

Remarks on this clone: As the CDR3 is not closed by the conserved phenylalanine or tryptophan, this likely results from a read error. The CDR3 sequence is CASSSGQNTEAFS. CDR3 nucleotides: TGTGCCAGCAGCTCGGGACAGAACACTGAAGCTTTCTCT. This chain uses TRBV7-9 with TRBJ1-1, with TRBD1 as a possible D gene (6 bases). Germline V gene lookup returns CDR1 SEHNR and CDR2 FQNEAQ (reference sequence). Trimming shortened V by 4 bases and J by 1 base, and 7 bases separated the two germline ends. The length of the CDR3 is 13 residues.

This clone was seen just once. The V and J genes are TRBV19 and TRBJ2-5; 13 nucleotides agree with TRBD2. CDR1 is LNHDA and CDR2 is SQIVND in the germline V gene (reference sequence). The CDR3 runs 17 residues. V dropped 3 bases and J dropped 3; count of bases not matched to a gene: 7. The CDR3 DNA is TGTGCCAGTAGTATTGGACTAGCGGGGGCGCCGAAAGAGACCCAGTACTTC. Its translation is CASSIGLAGAPKETQYF.